This T cell receptor (beta chain) was obtained from a study of T cells expressing NK-cell markers. Whole-study results and caveats: Dominant NKG2C+ clonotypes made up about 1.0-8% of CD8+ T cells in several donors. Expanded NKG2C+ T cell clones had unclear HCMV specificity.

Regarding this clonotype: Its matching antigen is unknown.

TCRdb re-called the 5' RACE reads, yielding one record per CDR3 amino acid sequence without DNA. The sample spans approximately 550,000 distinct CDR3 sequences; the ten largest clones claim around 3.3%. The CDR3 extends over 11 amino acids. The germline CDR1 and CDR2 sequences are GTSNPN and SVGIG (reference sequence). The chain couples TRBV30 to TRBJ2-1; the TCRdb call, TRBD1, lacks DNA for checking. This receptor was taken from a young man in good health. The source material was blood T cells: a sorted CD56 or NKG2C T cell subset, CD4+ or CD8+ T cells, or bulk PBMC T cells (not recorded which). The CDR3 loop reads CAWSVSGWQFF.